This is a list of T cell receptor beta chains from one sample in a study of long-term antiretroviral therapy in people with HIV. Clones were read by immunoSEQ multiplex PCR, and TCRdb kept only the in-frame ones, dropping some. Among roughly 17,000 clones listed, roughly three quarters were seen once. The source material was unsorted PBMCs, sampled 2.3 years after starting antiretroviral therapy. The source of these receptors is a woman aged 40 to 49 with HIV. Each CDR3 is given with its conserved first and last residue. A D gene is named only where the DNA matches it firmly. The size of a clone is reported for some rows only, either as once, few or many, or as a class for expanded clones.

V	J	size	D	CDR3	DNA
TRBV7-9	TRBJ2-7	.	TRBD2	CASSLPRRTSGSYEQYF	TGTGCCAGCAGCTTACCGAGGAGGACTAGCGGGAGCTACGAGCAGTACTTC
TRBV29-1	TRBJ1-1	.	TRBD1	CSVGLTGNMNTEAFF	TGCAGCGTGGGGCTGACAGGGAACATGAACACTGAAGCTTTCTTT
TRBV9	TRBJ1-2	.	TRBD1	CASRSTGADSNYGYTF	TGTGCCAGCAGATCGACAGGGGCCGATTCAAACTATGGCTACACCTTC
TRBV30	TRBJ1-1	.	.	CAWNLAENTEAFF	TGTGCCTGGAATTTGGCAGAGAACACTGAAGCTTTCTTT
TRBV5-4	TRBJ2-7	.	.	CASSRGTSYEQYF	TGTGCCAGCAGCCGCGGGACGTCCTACGAGCAGTACTTC
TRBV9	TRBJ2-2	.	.	CASSPAGPTFANTGELFF	TGTGCCAGCAGCCCGGCGGGGCCGACGTTCGCGAACACCGGGGAGCTGTTTTTT
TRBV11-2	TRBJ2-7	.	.	CASSPGRQTYEQYF	TGTGCCAGCTCCCCGGGACGGCAAACCTACGAGCAGTACTTC
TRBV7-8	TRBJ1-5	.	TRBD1	CASSIRTGGWGGHSNQPQHF	TGTGCCAGCAGCATTAGGACAGGGGGCTGGGGGGGGCATAGCAATCAGCCCCAGCATTTT
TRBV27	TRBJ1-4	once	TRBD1	CASSHSNRGANEKLFF	TGTGCCAGCAGTCACTCGAACAGGGGGGCTAATGAAAAACTGTTTTTT
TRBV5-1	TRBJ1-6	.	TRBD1	CASSSTGEHSPLHF	TGCGCCAGCAGCTCGACAGGGGAACATTCACCCCTCCACTTT
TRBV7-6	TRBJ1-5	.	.	CASSLSDYTTRNQPQHF	TGTGCCAGCAGCTTATCTGACTACACGACCCGAAATCAGCCCCAGCATTTT
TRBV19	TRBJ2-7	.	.	CASSIDPPGLRRAQYF	TGTGCCAGTAGTATAGATCCGCCAGGGCTTAGGCGGGCGCAGTACTTC
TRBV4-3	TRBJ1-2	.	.	CASSQERGNYGYTF	TGCGCCAGCAGCCAAGAGCGGGGTAACTATGGCTACACCTTC
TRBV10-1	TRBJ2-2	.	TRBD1	CASSESAGTVNTGELFF	TGCGCCAGCAGTGAGTCGGCCGGGACAGTGAACACCGGGGAGCTGTTTTTT
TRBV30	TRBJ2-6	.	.	CAWSVQGLDAGANVLTF	TGTGCCTGGAGTGTTCAGGGGCTTGACGCTGGGGCCAACGTCCTGACTTTC
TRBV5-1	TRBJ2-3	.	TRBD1	CASSLRDRLEDTQYF	TGCGCCAGCAGCTTGAGGGACAGGTTGGAGGATACGCAGTATTTT
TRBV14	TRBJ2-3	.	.	CASSLDSDTQYF	TGTGCCAGCAGTCTAGACTCAGATACGCAGTATTTT
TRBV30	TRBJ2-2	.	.	CAWSPTRELFF	TGTGCCTGGAGTCCGACGAGGGAGCTGTTTTTT
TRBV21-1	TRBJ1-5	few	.	CASREGQGRHF	TGTGCCAGCAGAGAAGGACAGGGGAGGCATTTT
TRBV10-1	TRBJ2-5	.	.	CASGIQGRETETQYF	TGCGCCAGCGGGATACAGGGGCGGGAGACCGAGACCCAGTACTTC
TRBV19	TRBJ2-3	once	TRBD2	CASKAGGNTDTQYF	TGTGCCAGTAAAGCGGGGGGAAACACAGATACGCAGTATTTT
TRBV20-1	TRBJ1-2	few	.	CSATMTGYTF	TGCAGTGCTACCATGACGGGCTACACCTTC
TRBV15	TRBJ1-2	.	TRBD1	CATSRGLAGTVGGYTF	TGTGCCACCAGCAGAGGCTTAGCTGGGACAGTAGGAGGCTACACCTTC
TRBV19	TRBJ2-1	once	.	CASSIQGNEQFF	TGTGCCAGTAGTATACAAGGCAATGAGCAGTTCTTC
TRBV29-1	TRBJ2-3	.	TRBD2	CSVVLAGDLDTQYF	TGCAGCGTTGTACTAGCGGGGGATCTTGATACGCAGTATTTT
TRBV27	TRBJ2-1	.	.	CASSLGVEQFF	TGTGCCAGCAGTTTAGGCGTAGAGCAGTTCTTC
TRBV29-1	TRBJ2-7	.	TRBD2	CIEPLATHDTTYEQYF	TGCATCGAGCCACTAGCGACTCACGATACAACCTACGAGCAGTACTTC
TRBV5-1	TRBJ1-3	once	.	CASSLSGAGNTIYF	TGCGCCAGCAGCTTGTCGGGGGCTGGAAACACCATATATTTT
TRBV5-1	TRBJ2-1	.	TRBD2	CASGSSGGANEQFF	TGCGCCAGCGGCTCTAGCGGGGGGGCCAATGAGCAGTTCTTC
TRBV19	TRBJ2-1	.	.	CASSRTDSSYNEQFF	TGTGCCAGTAGTAGGACTGACAGCTCCTACAATGAGCAGTTCTTC
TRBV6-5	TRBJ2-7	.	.	CASSSGVSYEQYF	TGTGCCAGCAGTTCGGGGGTTTCCTACGAGCAGTACTTC
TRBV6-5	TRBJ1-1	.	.	CASSYAQGRTEAFF	TGTGCCAGCAGTTACGCACAGGGAAGGACTGAAGCTTTCTTT
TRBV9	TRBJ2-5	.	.	CASSETGRPLGTQYF	TGTGCCAGCAGCGAAACAGGACGGCCCCTGGGGACCCAGTACTTC
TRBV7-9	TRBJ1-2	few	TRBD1	CASSPNDRGGYTF	TGTGCCAGCAGCCCGAACGACAGGGGCGGCTACACCTTC
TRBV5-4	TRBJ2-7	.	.	CASSSNQGAEYEQYF	TGTGCCAGCAGCTCCAACCAAGGCGCGGAATACGAGCAGTACTTC
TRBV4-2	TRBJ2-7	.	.	CASSQEEGVSGRRFYEQYF	TGTGCCAGCAGCCAAGAAGAGGGGGTATCGGGCCGGAGATTCTACGAGCAGTACTTC
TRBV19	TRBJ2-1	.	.	CASSIAQGLYNEQFF	TGTGCCAGTAGTATAGCTCAGGGACTGTACAATGAGCAGTTCTTC
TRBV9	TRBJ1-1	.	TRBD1	CASSGRDRETFF	TGTGCCAGCAGCGGCCGCGACAGGGAAACTTTCTTT
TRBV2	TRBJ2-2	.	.	CASSEAGGPGELFF	TGTGCCAGCAGTGAAGCGGGGGGGCCCGGGGAGCTGTTTTTT
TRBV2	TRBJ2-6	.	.	CASSKSDRSSGANVLTF	TGTGCCAGCAGTAAGTCCGACAGGTCCTCTGGGGCCAACGTCCTGACTTTC
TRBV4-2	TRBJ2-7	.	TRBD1	CASSQEGQGVYEQYF	TGTGCCAGCAGCCAAGAGGGACAGGGTGTTTACGAGCAGTACTTC
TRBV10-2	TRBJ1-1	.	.	CAKIRMNTEAFF	TGCGCCAAGATCCGAATGAACACTGAAGCTTTCTTT
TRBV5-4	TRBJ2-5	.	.	CASSLEGSRRQETQYF	TGTGCCAGCAGCTTGGAGGGGAGCAGGAGGCAAGAGACCCAGTACTTC